Below, 24 T cell receptor beta chains from the same sample are listed, as sequenced in a study of T cell responses to AZD1222 COVID-19 vaccine. Profiling relied on immunoSEQ multiplex PCR, and the TCRdb table lists in-frame clones only, not all of them. The sample carries 90,000 to 120,000 clones, around 91% recorded once. The source was peripheral blood, collected on day 0 of AZD1222 vaccination. Receptors originate from an adult in good health.

The chain links TRBV5-4 to TRBJ1-2; maybe TRBD1 (5 bases). Germline loops: CDR1 SGHNT, CDR2 YYREEE (reference sequence). V was trimmed by 5 bases and J by 7 bases, leaving 12 bases between them. The CDR3 has 12 residues. This CDR3 reads CASSSPRGGYTF. The CDR3 region has the DNA TGTGCCAGCAGTTCCCCAAGGGGTGGCTACACCTTC.

This clone was recorded only once. The CDR3 DNA follows: TGTGCCAGCAGCTCAGACGGGGCGAATGAGCAGTTCTTC. Amino acid sequence: CASSSDGANEQFF. The J gene is TRBJ2-1, the V gene TRBV7-2, with D tentatively TRBD1 or TRBD2 (5 bases each). The CDR3 covers 13 residues. In germline, CDR1 is SGHTA, CDR2 FQGNSA. V shed 4 bases and J shed 7 bases, with 11 bases lying between them.

The chain is built from TRBV7-2 and TRBJ1-1; no clear D gene. The germline V and J ends were trimmed by 5 bases and 4 bases, with 8 bases remaining between them. CDR1 is SGHTA, CDR2 FQGNSA, per germline. This CDR3 has 12 amino acids. As DNA, the CDR3 is TGTGCCAGCAGCGCCTCCGGCACTGAAGCTTTCTTT. This sequence encodes CASSASGTEAFF.

As DNA, the CDR3 is TGCGCCAGCAGCTTTATACGGGCCACACAAGAGACCCAGTACTTC. Amino acid sequence: CASSFIRATQETQYF. The chain couples TRBV5-1 to TRBJ2-5; the D is unclear. CDR3 length: 15 residues. V was pared by 2 bases and J by 2 bases, with 13 bases between. In germline, CDR1 is SGHRS, CDR2 YFSETQ.

This chain uses TRBV5-1 with TRBJ1-2; TRBD1 might be the D (6 bases). Germline loops: CDR1 SGHRS, CDR2 YFSETQ. V was cut by 1 base and J by 6 bases, with 13 bases left in between. The CDR3 spans 14 residues. For the CDR3, the DNA is TGCGCCAGCAGCTTGCCCGGACAGACGAATGGCTACACCTTC. Protein product: CASSLPGQTNGYTF.

The CDR3 loop is CASSYSTGAYGEQYF. As DNA, the CDR3 is TGTGCCAGCAGTTACTCGACAGGGGCCTACGGCGAGCAGTACTTC. J is TRBJ2-7 and V is TRBV6-2 or TRBV6-3; 8 bases match TRBD1. CDR3 length: 15 residues. CDR1 is MNHEY and CDR2 is SVGEGT in the germline V gene. The V and J ends lost 0 bases and 6 bases, in that order; junction bases with no gene match: 7.

V and J are TRBV5-4 and TRBJ1-2; D is perhaps TRBD1 (5 bases). CDR3 length: 14 amino acids. V was shortened by 4 bases and J by 4 bases, with 14 bases between the two germline ends. Germline V gene lookup returns CDR1 SGHNT and CDR2 YYREEE (reference sequence). The CDR3 spells CASSQPGRIYGYTF. The CDR3 region has the DNA TGTGCCAGCAGCCAACCGGGACGGATCTATGGCTACACCTTC.

The V and J genes are TRBV19 and TRBJ1-1; possibly TRBD1 for D (5 bases). Germline lookup yields CDR1 LNHDA and CDR2 SQIVND (reference sequence). This CDR3 is 13 amino acids long. Trimming removed 5 bases from V and 5 bases from J, with 12 bases in between. The CDR3 is CASSGTPSTEAFF. Written as DNA, the CDR3 is TGTGCCAGTAGTGGGACCCCGAGTACTGAAGCTTTCTTT.

This clone was detected only once. This sequence joins TRBV6-2 or TRBV6-3 and TRBJ2-5, with D possibly TRBD2 on 6 matching bases. V was pared by 4 bases and J by 5 bases, with 20 bases between. The V gene's germline CDR1 is MNHEY and CDR2 SVGEGT. CDR3 length equals 16 residues. The CDR3 loop is CASSFQPGLGEETQYF. Written as DNA, the CDR3 is TGTGCCAGCAGTTTCCAGCCGGGACTCGGAGAGGAGACCCAGTACTTC.

The V and J genes are TRBV13 and TRBJ2-5; D is undetermined. Germline V gene lookup returns CDR1 PRHDT and CDR2 FYEKMQ (reference sequence). The CDR3 is made up of 15 amino acids. The germline V and J ends were trimmed by 4 bases and 0 bases, with 12 bases remaining between them. CDR3 in DNA: TGTGCCAGCAGCTCGCCATGGGCAGACCAAGAGACCCAGTACTTC. Amino acid sequence: CASSSPWADQETQYF.

V and J are TRBV7-9 and TRBJ2-2, with D possibly called TRBD1 or TRBD2 (5 bases each). The germline V gene has CDR1 SEHNR and CDR2 FQNEAQ (reference sequence). This CDR3 region has 14 residues. Trimming left V 8 bases short and J 1 base short, with 11 bases between. The CDR3 DNA follows: TGTGCCAGCCCCGGGACCCGGAACACCGGGGAGCTGTTTTTT. This encodes CASPGTRNTGELFF.

The rearrangement links TRBV14 to TRBJ2-7; either TRBD1 or TRBD2 may supply D (6 bases each). CDR3 length equals 15 residues. V was trimmed by 0 bases and J by 3 bases, leaving 12 bases between them. Germline V lookup: CDR1 SGHDN, CDR2 FVKESK. CDR3 sequence reads: CASSQEGGKGYEQYF. The CDR3 bases are TGTGCCAGCAGCCAAGAAGGGGGGAAAGGCTACGAGCAGTACTTC.

The chain employs TRBV5-6 and TRBJ2-7; no definite D call. The CDR3 runs 15 residues. Germline-derived CDR1 and CDR2 are SGHDT and YYEEEE. V shed 5 bases and J shed 3 bases, with 18 bases lying between them. This CDR3 is CASSRTGSRDYEQYF. Here the CDR3 DNA reads TGTGCCAGCAGTCGAACCGGGTCCCGCGACTACGAGCAGTACTTC.

This chain uses TRBV6-5 with TRBJ2-5; tentatively, D is TRBD1 (5 bases). CDR1 and CDR2 (germline): MNHEY, SVGAGI. The CDR3 loop spans 14 amino acids. V dropped 4 bases and J dropped 3 bases, with 12 bases sitting between them. The CDR3 DNA reads as TGTGCCAGCAGTTCACAGGCGATCGAAGAGACCCAGTACTTC. Residues: CASSSQAIEETQYF.

This chain links TRBV27 with TRBJ2-5, with 8 bases lining up with TRBD2. Trimming took 3 bases from V and 6 from J; bases not matched to a gene: 15. The CDR3 runs 17 residues. CDR1 and CDR2 (germline): MNHEY, SMNVEV (reference sequence). CDR3 DNA: TGTGCCAGCAGTTTCTTCCCCCAACGGGGGGGCGATAAGACCCAGTACTTC. This translates into CASSFFPQRGGDKTQYF.

V usage is TRBV4-3 and J usage is TRBJ1-5; tentative D call: TRBD1 (6 bases). Per germline, CDR1 LGHNA and CDR2 YSLEER. V lost 0 bases, J lost 4 bases, and 10 bases lay in between. The length of the CDR3 is 15 residues. Here the CDR3 reads CASSQDWDTNQPQHF. The CDR3 DNA is TGCGCCAGCAGCCAAGACTGGGACACAAATCAGCCCCAGCATTTT.

This clone appeared a single time. The chain carries TRBV2 and TRBJ2-2, with D maybe TRBD1 (5 bases). The CDR3 spans 14 residues. In germline, CDR1 is SNHLY, CDR2 FYNNEI. The ends were cut back, 4 bases at V and 7 bases at J, with 13 bases in the middle. CDR3 bases: TGTGCCAGCAGTGTAGGCAGGGCTGTCGGGGAGCTGTTTTTT. It specifies CASSVGRAVGELFF.

The chain recombines TRBV29-1 with TRBJ1-5; D is undetermined. Trimming took 4 bases from V and 4 from J, leaving 8 bases between them. CDR3 size: 12 residues. Germline V gene data show CDR1 as SQVTM and CDR2 as ANQGSEA. As DNA, the CDR3 is TGCAGCGTTGGAGAACCAAATCAGCCCCAGCATTTT. Protein sequence: CSVGEPNQPQHF.

The chain uses TRBV7-9 and TRBJ2-7, with 9 bases fitting TRBD2. Germline CDR1 and CDR2: SEHNR and FQNEAQ (reference sequence). Trimming cost V 2 bases and J 3 bases; bases outside gene matches: 11. The CDR3 contains 17 residues. The CDR3 here is CASSLTVSSGGHYEQYF. In DNA, the CDR3 is TGTGCCAGCAGCTTAACCGTTAGTAGCGGGGGCCACTACGAGCAGTACTTC.

This sequence joins TRBV19 and TRBJ1-6; possibly TRBD1 for D (6 bases). CDR1 and CDR2 from the germline V gene are LNHDA and SQIVND (reference sequence). The CDR3 is made up of 15 amino acids. V was trimmed by 5 bases and J by 7 bases, leaving 15 bases between them. The CDR3 loop is CASSAERRGNSPLHF. In nucleotides, the CDR3 is TGTGCCAGTAGTGCTGAACGCAGGGGAAATTCACCCCTCCACTTT.

This chain joins TRBV9 and TRBJ2-3, with D perhaps matching TRBD1 (5 bases). The CDR3 totals 14 residues. The germline gives CDR1 SGDLS, CDR2 YYNGEE. V lost 3 bases and J 3 bases, leaving 11 bases between the germline ends. The CDR3 here is CASSALTETDTQYF. The CDR3, as DNA: TGTGCCAGCAGCGCCCTGACAGAGACAGATACGCAGTATTTT.

This clone was picked up one time. The rearrangement joins TRBV7-9 to TRBJ1-3, with D maybe TRBD1 (6 bases). The V and J ends lost 5 bases and 1 base respectively, with 9 bases between them. The CDR3 is 14 amino acids. Looked up from germline, CDR1 is SEHNR and CDR2 is FQNEAQ (reference sequence). The CDR3 DNA is TGTGCCAGCAGCGCGACAGGATCTGGAAACACCATATATTTT. Amino acid sequence: CASSATGSGNTIYF.

The chain recombines TRBV19 with TRBJ1-1; D gene unclear. The CDR3 extends over 13 amino acids. V lost 4 bases to trimming and J lost 2 bases, with 8 bases between them. The V gene's germline CDR1 is LNHDA and CDR2 SQIVND (reference sequence). CDR3 region: CASSNRVNTEAFF. DNA of the CDR3: TGTGCCAGTAGTAACCGGGTTAACACTGAAGCTTTCTTT. The full variable domain, with the rest looked up from reference TRBV19 and TRBJ1-1, is DGGITQSPKYLFRKEGQNVTLSCEQNLNHDAMYWYRQDPGQGLRLIYYSQIVNDFQKGDIAEGYSVSREKKESFPLTVTSAQKNPTAFYLCASSNRVNTEAFFGQGTRLTVV.

The genes are TRBV10-1 and TRBJ1-1; TRBD1 is a possible D gene (5 bases). This CDR3 spans 14 amino acids. Trimming took 2 bases from V and 6 from J, leaving 13 bases between them. From germline, CDR1 is WNHNN and CDR2 SYGVQD (reference sequence). In DNA form, the CDR3 reads TGCGCCAGCAGTGAGCGTCAGGGTATCGCTGAAGCTTTCTTT. Protein product: CASSERQGIAEAFF.